One sample yielded the 27 T cell receptor beta chains listed below, sequenced in a study of regulatory T cells in long-lasting Graves disease. Sequencing libraries for TCR beta were prepared with iRepertoire HTBI primers and Arm-PCR of CDR3 regions. TCRdb recomputed calls from the multiplex PCR reads with MiXCR, one row per CDR3 protein. Here the sample spans 400,000 to 600,000 distinct CDR3 sequences, about 22% being singletons. Time point in this sample: persistent/refractory GD, antithyroid drugs over 5 years with positive TRAb. The TCR library used RNA extracted from PBMCs. The specimen comprised peripheral blood mononuclear cells (PBMCs), sampled when the disease was refractory, from a patient treated with antithyroid drugs. These receptors were taken from a female donor with Graves disease.

This clonotype was detected ten times or more. V and J are TRBV28 and TRBJ1-5; 9 bases are a match to TRBD1. Germline V gene lookup returns CDR1 MDHEN and CDR2 SYDVKM. The CDR3 covers 17 residues. V was clipped by 5 bases and J by 6 bases; unmatched bases: 14. CDR3 in DNA: TGTGCCAGCAGTCCCCCCAGGGACAGGGTATTCGGTCAGCCCCAGCATTTT. Its protein product is CASSPPRDRVFGQPQHF.

This chain joins TRBV5-1 and TRBJ1-3; D is unclear. This CDR3 has 17 residues. The V gene's germline CDR1 is SGHRS and CDR2 YFSETQ. With 0 bases removed from V and 0 bases from J, the gap between germline ends came to 13 bases. The CDR3 spells CASSLDGPRPSGNTIYF. CDR3 nucleotide sequence: TGCGCCAGCAGCTTGGATGGACCTAGGCCCTCTGGAAACACCATATATTTT.

This clonotype was counted a few times. The rearrangement joins TRBV12-3 or TRBV12-4 to TRBJ2-6; TRBD1 agrees at 10 bases. This CDR3 has 21 amino acids. Losses at the gene ends were 0 bases for V and 0 bases for J; bases not matched to a gene: 11. CDR3 sequence (DNA): TGTGCCAGCAGTTTAGCCCCCGGGACAGGGGACTTTATCTCTGGGGCCAACGTCCTGACTTTC. Translation: CASSLAPGTGDFISGANVLTF.

This chain uses TRBV6-5 with TRBJ2-1, with 8 bases that match TRBD2. Per germline, CDR1 MNHEY and CDR2 SVGAGI. The CDR3 totals 17 residues. V was pared by 0 bases and J by 5 bases, with 9 bases of the junction left unmatched. CDR3: CASSYSEAAGGNNEQFF. Written as DNA, the CDR3 is TGTGCCAGCAGTTACTCCGAGGCGGCGGGGGGAAACAATGAGCAGTTCTTC.

This chain links TRBV24-1 with TRBJ2-2, with D possibly matching TRBD2 (5 bases). The V end was cut by 5 bases, the J end by 9 bases, with 9 bases between. Germline V CDR1 and CDR2: KGHDR, SFDVKD. There are 12 residues in the CDR3. CDR3 coding DNA: TGTGCCACCAGTGCCCCGGGGTGGGAGCTGTTTTTT. Amino acids: CATSAPGWELFF.

There are a few counts of this clonotype. The chain recombines TRBV6-5 with TRBJ1-1, with 7 bases aligning to TRBD1. There are 14 residues in the CDR3. From germline, CDR1 is MNHEY and CDR2 SVGAGI. Trimming took 5 bases from V and 7 from J; bases not matched to a gene: 10. The CDR3 reads CASSNPTGTYEAFF. The CDR3 DNA reads TGTGCCAGCAGTAACCCGACAGGGACCTATGAAGCTTTCTTT.

In this sample, this clonotype turned up many times. This chain joins TRBV28 and TRBJ1-2; 7 bases are a match to TRBD1. CDR1 MDHEN and CDR2 SYDVKM come from the germline V gene. CDR3 length: 15 amino acids. Trimming took 4 bases from V and 0 from J; bases not matched to a gene: 5. CDR3 nucleotide sequence: TGTGCCAGCAGTTCTACAGGGGAAACTAACTATGGCTACACCTTC. This encodes CASSSTGETNYGYTF.

This clonotype turned up a few times. The J gene is TRBJ2-6, the V gene TRBV19, with 8 bases matching TRBD1. Germline V gene sequence: CDR1 LNHDA, CDR2 SQIVND (reference sequence). Germline trimming cut 8 bases from V and 0 bases from J; bases unmatched to any gene: 9. This CDR3 contains 17 residues. The CDR3 DNA follows: TGTGCCAGTCGGTCTGACAGGGGCCGCTCTGGGGCCAACGTCCTGACTTTC. Its translation: CASRSDRGRSGANVLTF. Drawing the rest from reference TRBV19 and TRBJ2-6, the complete variable domain is DGGITQSPKYLFRKEGQNVTLSCEQNLNHDAMYWYRQDPGQGLRLIYYSQIVNDFQKGDIAEGYSVSREKKESFPLTVTSAQKNPTAFYLCASRSDRGRSGANVLTFGAGSRLTVL.

This clonotype appeared a few times. The gene calls are TRBV7-2 and TRBJ1-4; the D gene is possibly TRBD1 (6 bases). The germline V gene has CDR1 SGHTA and CDR2 FQGNSA. Trimming removed 2 bases at V and 8 bases at J, with 15 bases between. This CDR3 is built from 15 residues. The CDR3 spells CASSLNGGGGEKLFF. CDR3 coding DNA: TGTGCCAGCAGCTTAAATGGCGGGGGCGGCGAAAAACTGTTTTTT.

The rearrangement links TRBV28 to TRBJ2-1; TRBD2 aligns across 11 bases. The V gene end was trimmed by 2 bases and the J gene end by 6 bases; junction bases not matched to a gene: 9. Germline CDR1 reads MDHEN; CDR2 reads SYDVKM. The CDR3 extends over 17 amino acids. The CDR3 protein is CASSLVAGLAGGNEQFF. The CDR3 DNA is TGTGCCAGCAGTTTAGTGGCTGGGCTAGCGGGAGGCAATGAGCAGTTCTTC.

The chain employs TRBV27 and TRBJ2-7; 11 positions match TRBD1. This CDR3 is 15 amino acids long. V lost 3 bases, J lost 6 bases, and 7 bases stayed unmatched. The germline CDR1 and CDR2 sequences are MNHEY and SMNVEV (reference sequence). CDR3 amino acids: CASSFAGTGGSEQYF. The CDR3 bases are TGTGCCAGCAGTTTTGCCGGGACAGGGGGGTCCGAGCAGTACTTC.

This clonotype was seen repeatedly, ten times or more. The chain carries TRBV5-1 and TRBJ1-5, with D tentatively TRBD1 (6 bases). The CDR3 consists of 16 residues. Germline V lookup: CDR1 SGHRS, CDR2 YFSETQ. Trimming shortened V by 0 bases and J by 3 bases, and 13 bases separated the two germline ends. CDR3 region: CASSLGDIPNNQPQHF. The CDR3 DNA is TGCGCCAGCAGCTTGGGGGACATACCTAACAATCAGCCCCAGCATTTT.

At least ten counts were recorded for this clonotype. V usage is TRBV7-2 and J usage is TRBJ2-7; TRBD1 aligns across 11 bases. CDR3 size: 15 residues. In germline, CDR1 is SGHTA, CDR2 FQGNSA. J gave up 7 bases and V 6 bases, and 11 bases lay outside the gene matches. CDR3 region: CASRSGQGALGEQYF. CDR3 DNA sequence: TGTGCCAGCAGGTCAGGACAGGGGGCGCTGGGGGAGCAGTACTTC.

In its sample, this clonotype was seen many times. V usage is TRBV14 and J usage is TRBJ1-1, with 8 bases aligning to TRBD1. Germline-derived CDR1 and CDR2 are SGHDN and FVKESK. This CDR3 comprises 13 residues. Germline trimming cut 5 bases from V and 6 bases from J; bases unmatched to any gene: 5. The CDR3 sequence is CASSWTGSAEAFF. The CDR3 DNA is TGTGCCAGCAGCTGGACAGGGTCAGCTGAAGCTTTCTTT.

The chain uses TRBV5-4 and TRBJ2-7; D remains unclear. The CDR3 spans 16 residues. Germline values: CDR1 SGHNT, CDR2 YYREEE (reference sequence). Trimming removed 0 bases from V and 0 bases from J, with 13 bases in between. The CDR3 is CASSLVGGVSSYEQYF. CDR3 nucleotide sequence: TGTGCCAGCAGCTTGGTTGGCGGAGTGAGCTCCTACGAGCAGTACTTC.

A single count supports this clonotype. One base away lies a much larger clone, so this may be a sequencing read error. The DNA of the CDR3 is TGTGCCAGCACCCGGGACAGTGAAGCTTTCTTT. This codes for CASTRDSEAFF. The chain uses TRBV2 and TRBJ1-1; 7 positions agree with TRBD1. J was trimmed by 7 bases and V by 7 bases; bases with no gene match: 3. The germline V gene encodes CDR1 SNHLY and CDR2 FYNNEI. This CDR3 spans 11 amino acids.

Ten or more counts support this clonotype. This sequence joins TRBV7-8 and TRBJ1-5; possibly TRBD1 for D (5 bases). With 2 bases removed from V and 7 bases from J, the gap between germline ends came to 18 bases. Germline values: CDR1 SGHVS, CDR2 FQNEAQ. This CDR3 has 16 residues. CDR3 sequence reads: CASSLNRGTGDQPQHF. Here the CDR3 DNA reads TGTGCCAGCAGCTTAAATCGAGGAACAGGCGACCAGCCCCAGCATTTT.

This clonotype was detected ten times or more. The chain employs TRBV7-6 and TRBJ1-4; perhaps TRBD1 as D (6 bases). The CDR3 totals 15 residues. The germline V gene encodes CDR1 SGHVS and CDR2 FNYEAQ. V gave up 5 bases and J gave up 7 bases, with 17 bases separating them. The CDR3 nucleotides read TGTGCCAGCAGCAGCTCGACAGGCTATAGTGAAAAACTGTTTTTT. This encodes CASSSSTGYSEKLFF.

V usage is TRBV14 and J usage is TRBJ1-1; D is perhaps TRBD1 (5 bases). Trimming removed 4 bases from V and 1 base from J, with 13 bases in between. There are 15 residues in the CDR3. Germline V CDR1 and CDR2: SGHDN, FVKESK. CDR3 region: CASSLRDRPNTEAFF. In nucleotides, the CDR3 is TGTGCCAGCAGCCTAAGGGACCGACCGAACACTGAAGCTTTCTTT.

This clonotype was recorded a few times. The J gene is TRBJ2-7, the V gene TRBV5-1; TRBD1 aligns across 11 bases. J gave up 5 bases and V 4 bases, and 8 bases lay outside the gene matches. CDR3 length equals 15 residues. CDR1 and CDR2 (germline): SGHRS, YFSETQ. For the CDR3, the DNA is TGCGCCAGCAGCGGCGGACAGGGGGCACTCAACGAGCAGTACTTC. This translates into CASSGGQGALNEQYF.

As concerns this clonotype: Since a much larger clone is just one base distant, this may be a read error. The chain employs TRBV28 and TRBJ2-7; TRBD2 matches at 8 bases. The length of the CDR3 is 12 residues. Germline V gene sequence: CDR1 MDHEN, CDR2 SYDVKM. The CDR3 protein is CVSTFSGNEQYF. In DNA form, the CDR3 reads TGTGTCAGCACCTTTAGCGGGAACGAGCAGTACTTC.

The chain couples TRBV29-1 to TRBJ1-4; D not resolved. Germline CDR1 reads SQVTM; CDR2 reads ANQGSEA. The CDR3 sequence is 12 residues long. CDR3 sequence reads: CITKGIGEKLFF. As DNA, the CDR3 is TGCATAACGAAGGGTATTGGCGAAAAACTGTTTTTT.

CDR3 amino acids: CASSPGVAKNIQYF. The CDR3 DNA reads TGTGCCAGCAGCCCCGGGGTAGCCAAAAACATTCAGTACTTC. The chain employs TRBV9 and TRBJ2-4; TRBD2 is a possible D gene (5 bases). Deletions cut 4 bases from V and 0 bases from J, with 8 bases between. This CDR3 is 14 amino acids long. In germline, CDR1 is SGDLS, CDR2 YYNGEE.

This clonotype was seen more than once but under ten times. The J gene is TRBJ1-1, the V gene TRBV19; TRBD1 might be the D (6 bases). Germline CDR1 is LNHDA and CDR2 is SQIVND (reference sequence). The CDR3 totals 13 residues. Deletions cut 3 bases from V and 5 bases from J, with 10 bases between. CDR3 DNA sequence: TGTGCCAGTAGTATGGGGGCCGGGACTGAAGCTTTCTTT. Its protein product is CASSMGAGTEAFF.

There are a few counts of this clonotype. This sequence joins TRBV4-3 and TRBJ1-6; the D gene is possibly TRBD1 (6 bases). The V gene lost 1 base and the J gene lost 7 bases, with 8 bases spanning the gap. Germline V CDR1 and CDR2: LGHNA, YSLEER. The CDR3 has 14 amino acids. The CDR3 protein is CASSQGQANSPLHF. The CDR3 region has the DNA TGCGCCAGCAGCCAAGGACAGGCCAATTCACCCCTCCACTTT.

The V call is TRBV30, the J call TRBJ1-1, with 7 bases identical to TRBD1. CDR1 and CDR2 (germline): GTSNPN, SVGIG (reference sequence). The CDR3 spans 14 residues. Trimming at V came to 4 bases and at J to 3 bases, leaving 8 bases not matched to a gene. This chain's CDR3 is CAWTGGQRDTEAFF. In nucleotides, the CDR3 is TGTGCCTGGACAGGGGGGCAGAGGGACACTGAAGCTTTCTTT.

This clonotype was counted many times. This chain links TRBV24-1 with TRBJ2-5, with 7 bases matching TRBD1. Germline CDR1 is KGHDR and CDR2 is SFDVKD. With 4 bases clipped from V and 5 bases from J, the junction kept 9 bases outside the gene matches. The CDR3 loop spans 15 amino acids. The CDR3 DNA reads TGTGCCACCAGTGACACCCTAGGGGGCCAGGAGACCCAGTACTTC. Translation: CATSDTLGGQETQYF.